The rows below give T cell receptor beta chains drawn from one sample of a study of identical twins. A single record per CDR3 protein comes from TCRdb applying MiXCR to the 5' RACE reads. The sample comprises around 480,000 distinct CDR3 sequences, around 14% of which are singletons, and about 0.53% rests with the top ten. These data also formed part of another study, on yellow fever vaccine responses in identical twins.

Input material: CD4+ T cells sorted from blood. Receptors originate from a woman under 30 in good health. The CDR3 runs from the conserved cysteine through the conserved F or W. The order of the fields is J gene, V gene, CDR3 protein.

j_call: TRBJ2-3
v_call: TRBV6-6
cdr3_aa: CASRPPTTDTQYF

j_call: TRBJ2-1
v_call: TRBV4-3
cdr3_aa: CASSRKLAGSEQFF

j_call: TRBJ2-3
v_call: TRBV5-1
cdr3_aa: CASSLVGEYTDTQYF

j_call: TRBJ2-1
v_call: TRBV5-6
cdr3_aa: CASSRMTSGLYNEQFF

j_call: TRBJ2-4
v_call: TRBV28
cdr3_aa: CASSLLAGEGLGIQYF

j_call: TRBJ2-5
v_call: TRBV20-1
cdr3_aa: CSAGGQGWGETQYF

j_call: TRBJ2-1
v_call: TRBV2
cdr3_aa: CASSEQGIGNEQFF

j_call: TRBJ2-7
v_call: TRBV6-2/TRBV6-3
cdr3_aa: CASTGSPPLDRDSYEQYF

j_call: TRBJ2-5
v_call: TRBV7-9
cdr3_aa: CASSSGRQKAQETQYF

j_call: TRBJ2-7
v_call: TRBV7-9
cdr3_aa: CASSLLRSGGEQYF

j_call: TRBJ2-7
v_call: TRBV25-1
cdr3_aa: CASKPPGWGAEQYF

j_call: TRBJ2-3
v_call: TRBV5-5
cdr3_aa: CASSLVGSGNTDTQYF

j_call: TRBJ2-7
v_call: TRBV5-1
cdr3_aa: CASSFGQVSYEQYF

j_call: TRBJ2-1
v_call: TRBV14
cdr3_aa: CASSQDPTGTALIKEQFF

j_call: TRBJ2-2
v_call: TRBV2
cdr3_aa: CASSVAGYTGELFF

j_call: TRBJ2-7
v_call: TRBV3-1
cdr3_aa: CASSQAPGALYEQYF

j_call: TRBJ2-1
v_call: TRBV6-2/TRBV6-3
cdr3_aa: CASRDFSTGSGNEQFF

j_call: TRBJ2-1
v_call: TRBV7-9
cdr3_aa: CASSPFTGFGKGEQFF

j_call: TRBJ2-7
v_call: TRBV6-2/TRBV6-3
cdr3_aa: CASSDRSGISEQYF

j_call: TRBJ2-3
v_call: TRBV27
cdr3_aa: CASSLRATGGTDTQYF

j_call: TRBJ2-1
v_call: TRBV29-1
cdr3_aa: CSVKKSGGYTIGEQFF

j_call: TRBJ1-2
v_call: TRBV19
cdr3_aa: CASSIRLYGYTF

j_call: TRBJ2-5
v_call: TRBV6-1
cdr3_aa: CASRGSIYQETQYF

j_call: TRBJ2-5
v_call: TRBV15
cdr3_aa: CATSRDAAQETQYF

j_call: TRBJ2-6
v_call: TRBV29-1
cdr3_aa: CSVQKGQTSSGANVLTF

j_call: TRBJ2-7
v_call: TRBV11-2
cdr3_aa: CASSLEQEYEQYF

j_call: TRBJ2-7
v_call: TRBV19
cdr3_aa: CASSVSGTSAYEQYF

j_call: TRBJ1-3
v_call: TRBV9
cdr3_aa: CASSVGQSSGNTIYF

j_call: TRBJ2-1
v_call: TRBV6-1
cdr3_aa: CASRSTGTTYEQFF

j_call: TRBJ1-2
v_call: TRBV28
cdr3_aa: CASSLTGGDYGYTF

j_call: TRBJ2-7
v_call: TRBV11-1
cdr3_aa: CASSPRDRGLYEQYF

j_call: TRBJ1-4
v_call: TRBV7-6
cdr3_aa: CASSLARGISEKLFF

j_call: TRBJ2-5
v_call: TRBV6-1
cdr3_aa: CATSGGGRETQYF

j_call: TRBJ2-7
v_call: TRBV6-1
cdr3_aa: CASSELGGEQYF

j_call: TRBJ2-5
v_call: TRBV12-3/TRBV12-4
cdr3_aa: CASSYYGGDQETQYF

j_call: TRBJ2-7
v_call: TRBV12-3/TRBV12-4
cdr3_aa: CASSAPGTGVGEQYF

j_call: TRBJ2-5
v_call: TRBV29-1
cdr3_aa: CSVAVRGQETQYF

j_call: TRBJ2-5
v_call: TRBV20-1
cdr3_aa: CSANPGRGPETQYF

j_call: TRBJ2-5
v_call: TRBV14
cdr3_aa: CASSHGKTGDMETQYF

j_call: TRBJ2-7
v_call: TRBV30
cdr3_aa: CAWSEDREGYEQYF

j_call: TRBJ1-5
v_call: TRBV12-3/TRBV12-4
cdr3_aa: CASTQDRVGQPQHF

j_call: TRBJ2-7
v_call: TRBV5-6
cdr3_aa: CASSLSRGQEQYF

j_call: TRBJ2-1
v_call: TRBV6-5
cdr3_aa: CASSYSRLRLAEGPAEQFF

j_call: TRBJ2-5
v_call: TRBV5-6
cdr3_aa: CASSLLATGETQYF

j_call: TRBJ2-5
v_call: TRBV7-6
cdr3_aa: CASTRLGHTGETQYF

j_call: TRBJ2-5
v_call: TRBV10-3
cdr3_aa: CAISVGRQETQYF

j_call: TRBJ2-5
v_call: TRBV7-2
cdr3_aa: CASSLGGLGSETQYF

j_call: TRBJ2-2
v_call: TRBV6-2/TRBV6-3
cdr3_aa: CASCNGLNTGELFF

j_call: TRBJ2-1
v_call: TRBV5-6
cdr3_aa: CASSSGTGRRDEQFF

j_call: TRBJ2-1
v_call: TRBV24-1
cdr3_aa: CATSDYSGIWQFF

j_call: TRBJ2-2
v_call: TRBV9
cdr3_aa: CASSPTTSGRGAGELFF

j_call: TRBJ2-3
v_call: TRBV6-5
cdr3_aa: CATARSDTQYF

j_call: TRBJ2-7
v_call: TRBV4-2
cdr3_aa: CASSQFTVSYEQYF

j_call: TRBJ2-1
v_call: TRBV4-3
cdr3_aa: CASSLDTVVYNEQFF

j_call: TRBJ1-1
v_call: TRBV3-1
cdr3_aa: CASSQDKLGTEAFF